The clone carrying this T cell receptor beta chain was seen more than once but under ten times. This specimen belongs to a study of beta chain features in type 1 diabetes. This CDR3 is built from 13 residues. The V gene's germline CDR1 is SQVTM and CDR2 ANQGSEA. The germline V and J ends were trimmed by 5 bases and 8 bases, with 16 bases remaining between them. Expressed TCRB transcripts were sequenced, since all the RNA that had been isolated was reverse transcribed. TCRdb's table, derived via immunoSEQ multiplex PCR, lists solely in-frame clones and lacks some. The sample includes roughly 150,000 clones, 11% of them seen just once.

The sequenced material came from central memory CD4+ T cells from blood. The clonotype originates from a man between 18 and 35 years old in good health. The V gene is TRBV29-1, the J gene TRBJ2-1; no clear D. CDR3 bases: TGCAGCGTTTCTTCCGGGTGGTCTGATGAGCAGTTCTTC. Protein: CSVSSGWSDEQFF.